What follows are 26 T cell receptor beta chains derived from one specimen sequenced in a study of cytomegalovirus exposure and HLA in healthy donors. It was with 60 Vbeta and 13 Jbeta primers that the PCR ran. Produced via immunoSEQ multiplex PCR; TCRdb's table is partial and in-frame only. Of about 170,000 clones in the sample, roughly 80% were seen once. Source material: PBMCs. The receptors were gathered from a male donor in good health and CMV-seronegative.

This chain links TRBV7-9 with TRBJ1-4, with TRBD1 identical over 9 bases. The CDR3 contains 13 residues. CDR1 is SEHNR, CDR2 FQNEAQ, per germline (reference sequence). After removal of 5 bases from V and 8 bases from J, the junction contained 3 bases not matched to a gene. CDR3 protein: CASSTGGWEKLFF. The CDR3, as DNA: TGTGCCAGCAGCACAGGGGGCTGGGAAAAACTGTTTTTT.

The CDR3 spells CASLDRNNEKLFF. The CDR3 nucleotides read TGTGCCAGCCTGGACAGAAATAATGAAAAACTGTTTTTT. The rearrangement uses TRBV6-5 and TRBJ1-4; weak D call: TRBD1 (6 bases). The CDR3 covers 13 residues. Trimming removed 8 bases at V and 4 bases at J, with 11 bases between. Germline V gene sequence: CDR1 MNHEY, CDR2 SVGAGI.

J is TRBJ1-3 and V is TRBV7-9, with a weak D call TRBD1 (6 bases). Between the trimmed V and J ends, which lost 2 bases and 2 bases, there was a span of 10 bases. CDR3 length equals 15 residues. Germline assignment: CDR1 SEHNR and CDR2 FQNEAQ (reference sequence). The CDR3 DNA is TGTGCCAGCAGCTTACAGGCAGGGGCTGGAAACACCATATATTTT. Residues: CASSLQAGAGNTIYF.

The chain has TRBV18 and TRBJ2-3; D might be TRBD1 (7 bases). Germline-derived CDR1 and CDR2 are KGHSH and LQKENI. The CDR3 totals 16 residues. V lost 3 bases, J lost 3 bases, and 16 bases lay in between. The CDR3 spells CASSPQRAGQTDTQYF. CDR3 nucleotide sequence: TGTGCCAGCTCACCCCAACGGGCGGGACAGACAGATACGCAGTATTTT.

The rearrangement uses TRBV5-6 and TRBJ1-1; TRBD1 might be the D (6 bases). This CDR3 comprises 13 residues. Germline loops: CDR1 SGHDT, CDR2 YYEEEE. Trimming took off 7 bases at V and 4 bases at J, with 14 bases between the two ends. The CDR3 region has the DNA TGTGCCAGCGCTGGGGGACAAGCCACTGAAGCTTTCTTT. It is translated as CASAGGQATEAFF. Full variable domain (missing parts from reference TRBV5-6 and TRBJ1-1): DAGVTQSPTHLIKTRGQQVTLRCSPKSGHDTVSWYQQALGQGPQFIFQYYEEEERQRGNFPDRFSGHQFPNYSSELNVNALLLGDSALYLCASAGGQATEAFFGQGTRLTVV.

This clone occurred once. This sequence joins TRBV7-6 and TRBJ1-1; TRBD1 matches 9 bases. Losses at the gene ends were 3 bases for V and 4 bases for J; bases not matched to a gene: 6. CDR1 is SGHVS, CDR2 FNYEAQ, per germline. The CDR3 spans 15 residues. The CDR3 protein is CASSLGQGAGTEAFF. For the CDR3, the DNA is TGTGCCAGCAGCTTGGGACAGGGAGCCGGCACTGAAGCTTTCTTT.

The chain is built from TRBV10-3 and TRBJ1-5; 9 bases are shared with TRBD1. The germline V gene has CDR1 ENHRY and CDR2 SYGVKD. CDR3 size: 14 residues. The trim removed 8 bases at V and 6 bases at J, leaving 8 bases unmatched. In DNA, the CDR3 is TGTGCCATCGGGGACAGGGAATCCGGTCAGCCCCAGCATTTT. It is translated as CAIGDRESGQPQHF.

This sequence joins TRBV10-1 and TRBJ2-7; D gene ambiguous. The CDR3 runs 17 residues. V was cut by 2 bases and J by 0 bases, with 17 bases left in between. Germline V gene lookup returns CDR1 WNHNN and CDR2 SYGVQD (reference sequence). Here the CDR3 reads CASSEHSGGESSYEQYF. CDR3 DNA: TGCGCCAGCAGTGAGCATTCGGGTGGCGAGAGCTCCTACGAGCAGTACTTC.

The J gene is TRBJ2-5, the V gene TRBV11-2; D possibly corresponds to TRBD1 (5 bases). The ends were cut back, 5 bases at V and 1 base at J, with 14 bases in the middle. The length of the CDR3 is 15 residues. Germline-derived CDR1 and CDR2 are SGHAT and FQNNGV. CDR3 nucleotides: TGTGCCAGCAGCCCAGGGTTGACAGTCCAAGAGACCCAGTACTTC. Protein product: CASSPGLTVQETQYF.

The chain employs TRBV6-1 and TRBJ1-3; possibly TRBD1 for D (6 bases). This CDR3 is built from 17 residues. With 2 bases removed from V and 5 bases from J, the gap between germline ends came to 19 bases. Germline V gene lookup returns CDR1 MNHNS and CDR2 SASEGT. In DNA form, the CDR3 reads TGTGCCAGCAGTGAAAGAGACAGGCGGCTTTTGCGAAACACCATATATTTT. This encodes CASSERDRRLLRNTIYF.

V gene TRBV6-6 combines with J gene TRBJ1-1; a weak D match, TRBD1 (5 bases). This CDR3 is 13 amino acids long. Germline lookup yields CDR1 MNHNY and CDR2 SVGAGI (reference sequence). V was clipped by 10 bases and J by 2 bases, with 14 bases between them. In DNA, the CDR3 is TGTGCCACCTTCAGGGCGTTAAACACTGAAGCTTTCTTT. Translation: CATFRALNTEAFF.

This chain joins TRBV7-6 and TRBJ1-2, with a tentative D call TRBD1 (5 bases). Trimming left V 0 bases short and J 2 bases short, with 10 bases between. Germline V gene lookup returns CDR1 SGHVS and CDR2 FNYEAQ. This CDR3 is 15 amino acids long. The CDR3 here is CASSLAPDKNYGYTF. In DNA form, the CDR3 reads TGTGCCAGCAGCTTAGCCCCGGACAAGAACTATGGCTACACCTTC.

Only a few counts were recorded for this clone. CDR3 in DNA: TGTGCCAGCAGTGTCCGGGACTATGGCTACACCTTC. Encoded protein: CASSVRDYGYTF. This chain links TRBV6-6 with TRBJ1-2; D remains unclear. V was cut by 5 bases and J by 3 bases, with 7 bases left in between. CDR3 length equals 12 residues. The germline CDR1 and CDR2 sequences are MNHNY and SVGAGI (reference sequence).

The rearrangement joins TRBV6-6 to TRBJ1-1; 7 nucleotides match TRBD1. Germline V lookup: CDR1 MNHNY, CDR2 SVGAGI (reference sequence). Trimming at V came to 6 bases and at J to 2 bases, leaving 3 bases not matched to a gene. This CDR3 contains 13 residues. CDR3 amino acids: CASSPGGNTEAFF. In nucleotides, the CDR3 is TGTGCCAGCAGCCCAGGGGGAAACACTGAAGCTTTCTTT.

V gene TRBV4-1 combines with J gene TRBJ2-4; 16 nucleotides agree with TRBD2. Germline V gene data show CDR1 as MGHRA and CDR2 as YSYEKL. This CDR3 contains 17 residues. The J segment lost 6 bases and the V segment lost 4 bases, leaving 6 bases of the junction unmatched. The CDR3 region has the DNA TGCGCCAGCAGCCTCGGGACTAGCGGGGGGGCCTCAAACATTCAGTACTTC. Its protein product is CASSLGTSGGASNIQYF.

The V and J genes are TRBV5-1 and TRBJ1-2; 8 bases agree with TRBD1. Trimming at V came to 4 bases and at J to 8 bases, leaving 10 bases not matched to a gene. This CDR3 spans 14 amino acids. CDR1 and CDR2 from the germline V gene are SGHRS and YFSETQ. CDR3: CASSPGQGSGGYTF. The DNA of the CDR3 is TGCGCCAGCAGCCCCGGACAGGGATCGGGGGGCTACACCTTC.

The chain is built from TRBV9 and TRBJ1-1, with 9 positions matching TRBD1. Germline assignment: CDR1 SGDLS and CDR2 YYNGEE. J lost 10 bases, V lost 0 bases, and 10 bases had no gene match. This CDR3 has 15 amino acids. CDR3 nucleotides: TGTGCCAGCAGCGTAGTAGCACAGGGGGCCTCGGGAGCTTTCTTT. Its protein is CASSVVAQGASGAFF.

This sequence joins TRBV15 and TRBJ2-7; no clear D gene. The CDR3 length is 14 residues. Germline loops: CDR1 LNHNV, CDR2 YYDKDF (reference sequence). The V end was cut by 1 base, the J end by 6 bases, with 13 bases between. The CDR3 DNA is TGTGCCACCAGCAGAGTACCAGGTTCCCTCGAGCAGTACTTC. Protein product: CATSRVPGSLEQYF.

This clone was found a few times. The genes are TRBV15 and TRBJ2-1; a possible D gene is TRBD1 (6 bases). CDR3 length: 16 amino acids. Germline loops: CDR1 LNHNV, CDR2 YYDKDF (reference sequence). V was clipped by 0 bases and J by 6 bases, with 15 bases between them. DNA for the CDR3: TGTGCCACCAGCAGAGATGGGGTTCGCAGGGGCAATGAGCAGTTCTTC. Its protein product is CATSRDGVRRGNEQFF.

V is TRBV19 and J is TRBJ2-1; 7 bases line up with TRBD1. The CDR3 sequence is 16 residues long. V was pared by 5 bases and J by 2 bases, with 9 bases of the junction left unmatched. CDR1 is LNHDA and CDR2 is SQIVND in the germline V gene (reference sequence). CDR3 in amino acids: CASSQLAGTAYNEQFF. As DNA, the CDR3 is TGTGCCAGTAGTCAGCTGGCCGGGACAGCCTACAATGAGCAGTTCTTC.

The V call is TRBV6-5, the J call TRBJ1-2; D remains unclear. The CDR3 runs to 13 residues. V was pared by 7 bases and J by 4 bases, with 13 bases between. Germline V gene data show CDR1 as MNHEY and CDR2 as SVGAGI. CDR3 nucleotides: TGTGCCAGCATGGCCGGACGGGGCTATGGCTACACCTTC. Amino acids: CASMAGRGYGYTF.

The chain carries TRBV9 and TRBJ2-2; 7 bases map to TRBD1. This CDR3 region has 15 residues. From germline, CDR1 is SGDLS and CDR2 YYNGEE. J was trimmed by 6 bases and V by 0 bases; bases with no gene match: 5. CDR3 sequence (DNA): TGTGCCAGCAGCGTAGGAGGGGGCGTCTCCGGGGAGCTGTTTTTT. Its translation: CASSVGGGVSGELFF.

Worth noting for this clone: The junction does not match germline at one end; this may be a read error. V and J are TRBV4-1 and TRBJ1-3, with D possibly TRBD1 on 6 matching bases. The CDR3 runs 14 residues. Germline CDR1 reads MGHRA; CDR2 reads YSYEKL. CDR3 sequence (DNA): TGCGCCAGCAGCCCCCAACAGGGTGGAGACACCATATATTTT. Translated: CASSPQQGGDTIYF.

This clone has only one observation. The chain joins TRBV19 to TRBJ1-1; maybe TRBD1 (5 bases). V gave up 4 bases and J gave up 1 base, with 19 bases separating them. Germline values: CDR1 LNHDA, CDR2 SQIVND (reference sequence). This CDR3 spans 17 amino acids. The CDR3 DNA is TGTGCCAGTAGTACCGGCCAGGGTTTTAGATCGAACACTGAAGCTTTCTTT. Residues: CASSTGQGFRSNTEAFF.

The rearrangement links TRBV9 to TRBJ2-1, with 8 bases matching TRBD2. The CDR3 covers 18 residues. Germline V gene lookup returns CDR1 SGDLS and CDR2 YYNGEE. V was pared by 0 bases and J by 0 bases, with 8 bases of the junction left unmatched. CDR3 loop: CASSVELAVLSSYNEQFF. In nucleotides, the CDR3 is TGTGCCAGCAGCGTAGAACTAGCGGTACTTTCCTCCTACAATGAGCAGTTCTTC.

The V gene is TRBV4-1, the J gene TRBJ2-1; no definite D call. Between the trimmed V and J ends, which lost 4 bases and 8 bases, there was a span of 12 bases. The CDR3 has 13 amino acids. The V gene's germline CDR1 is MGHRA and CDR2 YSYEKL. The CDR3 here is CASSPKINYEQFF. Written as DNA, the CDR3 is TGCGCCAGCAGCCCTAAGATTAATTATGAGCAGTTCTTC.